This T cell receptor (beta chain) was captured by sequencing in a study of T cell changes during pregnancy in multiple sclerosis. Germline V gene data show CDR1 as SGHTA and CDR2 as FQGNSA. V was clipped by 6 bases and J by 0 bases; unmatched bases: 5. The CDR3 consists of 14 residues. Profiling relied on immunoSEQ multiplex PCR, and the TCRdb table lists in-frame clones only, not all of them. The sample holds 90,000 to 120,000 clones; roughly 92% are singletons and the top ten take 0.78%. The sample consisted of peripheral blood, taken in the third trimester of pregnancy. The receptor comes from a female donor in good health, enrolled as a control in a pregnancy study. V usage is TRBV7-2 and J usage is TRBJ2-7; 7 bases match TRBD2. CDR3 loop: CASRGEGSSYEQYF. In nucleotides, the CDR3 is TGTGCCAGCAGAGGGGAGGGCAGCTCCTACGAGCAGTACTTC.